This T cell receptor (beta chain) was retrieved from a study of blood T cell repertoires in COVID-19. Study at large: T cells, B-cell-depleted T cells, or PBMCs supplied cDNA or gDNA.

Trimming at V came to 5 bases and at J to 7 bases, leaving 13 bases not matched to a gene. The length of the CDR3 is 16 residues. Germline loops: CDR1 SGHTS, CDR2 YDEGEE. Sequencing was performed with immunoSEQ multiplex PCR; in TCRdb, only in-frame clones are kept and a portion is missing. Seen here are 150,000 to 200,000 clones, about 84% observed once, and the top ten hold around 9%. The rearrangement links TRBV5-8 to TRBJ1-5; 9 positions agree with TRBD1. The clonotype originates from a woman in her twenties or thirties who had recovered from COVID-19. Input material: PBMCs or T cells enriched from blood (not recorded which). The chain's CDR3 is CASSPGGGTGNQPQHF. The CDR3 DNA sequence: TGTGCCAGCAGTCCGGGAGGAGGGACAGGGAACCAGCCCCAGCATTTT.